This paragraph reports one TCR beta chain. V was clipped by 8 bases and J by 1 base, with 19 bases between them. This CDR3 is 16 amino acids long. These data belong to a study of blood T cells in healthy people across ages. It was with a sample-barcoded 5' primer and a J-beta primer mix that a second PCR of roughly 6 to 11 cycles was run. Each CDR3 protein gets one entry after TCRdb re-called the 5' RACE reads with MiXCR. The sample consists of about 570,000 distinct CDR3 sequences, around 27% of them appearing once. These data were also filed under a second study, of T cells of mothers and their children.

The source is a boy between 2 and 10 years old in good health. The V gene is TRBV12-3 or TRBV12-4, the J gene TRBJ2-3; tentatively, D is TRBD2 (6 bases). The material sequenced was blood. In nucleotides, the CDR3 is TGTGCCAGCGGTAACGACGGGAGAGCTCGCACAGATACGCAGTATTTT. Translation gives CASGNDGRARTDTQYF.